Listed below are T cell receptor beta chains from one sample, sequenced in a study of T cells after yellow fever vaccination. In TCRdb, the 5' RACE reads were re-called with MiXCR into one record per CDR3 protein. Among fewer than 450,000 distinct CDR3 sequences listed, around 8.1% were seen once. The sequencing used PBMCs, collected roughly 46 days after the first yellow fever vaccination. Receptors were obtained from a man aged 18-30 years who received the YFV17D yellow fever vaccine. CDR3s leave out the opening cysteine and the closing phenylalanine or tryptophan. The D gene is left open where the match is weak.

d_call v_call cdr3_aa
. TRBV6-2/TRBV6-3 ASSHPPRGYTEAF
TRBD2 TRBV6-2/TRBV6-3 ASSYGLAGGQQETQY
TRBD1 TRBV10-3 AISATGTGGEKLF
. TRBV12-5 ASGFGGGQPQH
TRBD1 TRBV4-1 ASSQDRGRSDSPLH
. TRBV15 ATSRGGDTEAF
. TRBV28 ASIPHSTSQETQY
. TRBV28 AICQGEGQPQH
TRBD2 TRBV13 ASSYGFSGGNNEQF
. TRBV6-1 ASRPAGGKYQPQH